Sequencing of this T cell receptor beta chain was carried out in a study of cytomegalovirus exposure and HLA in healthy donors. The PCR had 60 Vbeta and 13 Jbeta primers. The data were produced by immunoSEQ multiplex PCR, yet TCRdb's version contains in-frame clones alone and is incomplete. This table has about 150,000 clones, about 84% appearing once. The CDR3 length is 15 residues. The V and J ends lost 7 bases and 2 bases respectively, with 17 bases between them. CDR1 is MNHNS and CDR2 is SASEGT in the germline V gene. The sample consisted of PBMCs. J is TRBJ2-5 and V is TRBV6-1, with a tentative D call TRBD2 (7 bases). This receptor was identified in a man in his fifties in good health and CMV-seropositive. This chain's CDR3 is CASTRVGGLQETQYF. In nucleotides, the CDR3 is TGTGCCAGCACCAGGGTGGGGGGGCTTCAAGAGACCCAGTACTTC.